The clone carrying this T cell receptor (beta chain) came up many times. PCR was performed a second time for 7 to 11 cycles using a sample-barcoded 5' primer and a J-beta primer mix. A template-switch adaptor that had 12 random nucleotides put a tag on each cDNA molecule. Using its own MiXCR run on the 5' RACE reads, TCRdb lists one record per CDR3 protein. The sample has 550,000 to 700,000 distinct CDR3 sequences, 25% to 30% seen once; the top ten hold under 20%. The sample originates from a study of blood T cells in healthy people across ages. CDR3 size: 13 residues. Germline lookup yields CDR1 DFQATT and CDR2 SNEGSKA (reference sequence). Trimming pared 3 bases from V and 5 bases from J, leaving 13 bases between. A minimum of 6 micrograms of total RNA was extracted per sample.

The source material was blood. The sequence derives from a woman between 70 and 85 years old in good health. This chain links TRBV20-1 with TRBJ2-5; a weak D match, TRBD2 (7 bases). The CDR3 reads CSASGGPGETQYF. CDR3 DNA sequence: TGCAGTGCTAGCGGGGGGCCGGGTGAGACCCAGTACTTC.